The clone carrying this TCR beta chain showed up just a few times. Its matching antigen is unknown. This sample is part of a study of CD8+ T cells in alopecia areata. Investigators isolated RNA and reverse transcribed it into cDNA to act as the sequencing template. Using immunoSEQ multiplex PCR, the repertoire was profiled, and TCRdb retains in-frame clones only, with some absent. The sample contains 170,000 or so clones, 50% to 60% of which appear only once. Study results and caveats: Clonality was higher in lesional than normal scalp, especially in alopecia totalis/universalis. Possibly as an HLA-related effect, TCR sharing across patients appeared less clear than in mice. Scalp specimens additionally yield sequences from normal skin's resident alphabeta T cells.

The authors sorted CD4+ and CD8+ T cells from PBMCs. This sequence was found in a human donor with alopecia areata. The sequenced sample was CD4+ T cells sorted from blood, obtained at week 0.

CDR3 sequence: CSVSGQGPSGANVLTF. The CDR3 DNA reads as TGCAGCGTATCGGGACAGGGTCCTTCTGGGGCCAACGTCCTGACTTTC. The gene calls are TRBV29-1 and TRBJ2-6; 9 positions agree with TRBD1. Per germline, CDR1 SQVTM and CDR2 ANQGSEA. The CDR3 is made up of 16 amino acids. Unmatched junction bases numbered 7, after V lost 6 bases and J lost 1 base. Full variable domain (rest looked up from reference TRBV29-1 and TRBJ2-6): SAVISQKPSRDICQRGTSLTIQCQVDSQVTMMFWYRQQPGQSLTLIATANQGSEATYESGFVIDKFPISRPNLTFSTLTVSNMSPEDSSIYLCSVSGQGPSGANVLTFGAGSRLTVL.